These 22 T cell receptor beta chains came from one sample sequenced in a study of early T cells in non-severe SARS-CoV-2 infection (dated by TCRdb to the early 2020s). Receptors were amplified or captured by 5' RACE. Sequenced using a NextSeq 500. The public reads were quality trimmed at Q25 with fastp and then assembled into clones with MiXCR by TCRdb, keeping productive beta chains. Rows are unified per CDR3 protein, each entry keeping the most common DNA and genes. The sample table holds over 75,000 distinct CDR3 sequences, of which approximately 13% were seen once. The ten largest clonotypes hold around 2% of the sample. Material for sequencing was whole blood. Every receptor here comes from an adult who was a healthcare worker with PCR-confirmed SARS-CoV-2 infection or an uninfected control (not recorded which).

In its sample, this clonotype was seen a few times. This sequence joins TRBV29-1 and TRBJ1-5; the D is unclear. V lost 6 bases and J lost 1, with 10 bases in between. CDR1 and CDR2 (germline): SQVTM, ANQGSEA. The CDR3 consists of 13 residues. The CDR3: CSVGRGSNQPQHF. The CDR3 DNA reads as TGCAGCGTCGGCCGGGGAAGCAATCAGCCCCAGCATTTT.

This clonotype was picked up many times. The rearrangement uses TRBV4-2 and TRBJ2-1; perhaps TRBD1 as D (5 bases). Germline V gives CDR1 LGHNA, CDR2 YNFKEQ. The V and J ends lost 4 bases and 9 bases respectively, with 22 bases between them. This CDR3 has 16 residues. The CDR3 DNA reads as TGTGCCAGCAGCCTTTGGTGGCAGGGCTCCTTGGGTGAGCAGTTCTTC. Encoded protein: CASSLWWQGSLGEQFF.

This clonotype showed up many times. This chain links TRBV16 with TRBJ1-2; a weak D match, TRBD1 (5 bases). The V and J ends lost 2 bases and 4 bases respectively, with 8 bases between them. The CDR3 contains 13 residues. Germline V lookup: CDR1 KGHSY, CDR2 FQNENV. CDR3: CASSQDDSYGYTF. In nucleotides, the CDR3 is TGTGCCAGCAGCCAAGATGACAGCTATGGCTACACCTTC.

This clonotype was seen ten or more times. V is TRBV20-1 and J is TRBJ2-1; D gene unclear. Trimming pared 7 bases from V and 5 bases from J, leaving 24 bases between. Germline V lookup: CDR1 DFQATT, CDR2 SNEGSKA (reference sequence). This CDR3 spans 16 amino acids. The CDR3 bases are TGCAGTGTCGAGTCTCCCCCCGGGTCTCCGAACAATGAGCAGTTCTTC. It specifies CSVESPPGSPNNEQFF.

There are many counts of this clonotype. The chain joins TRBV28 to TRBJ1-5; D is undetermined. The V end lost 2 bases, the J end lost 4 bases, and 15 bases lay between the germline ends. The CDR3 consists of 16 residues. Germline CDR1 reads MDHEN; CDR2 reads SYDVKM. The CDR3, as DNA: TGTGCCAGCAGTTTAACCGGCTCTAAACAGAATCAGCCCCAGCATTTT. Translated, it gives CASSLTGSKQNQPQHF.

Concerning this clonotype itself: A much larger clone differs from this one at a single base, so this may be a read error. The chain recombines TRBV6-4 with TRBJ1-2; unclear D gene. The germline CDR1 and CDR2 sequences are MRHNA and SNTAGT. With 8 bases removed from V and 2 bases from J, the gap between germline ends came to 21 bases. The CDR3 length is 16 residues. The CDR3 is CASYDPRATTNYGYTF. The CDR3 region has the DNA TGTGCCAGCTATGACCCCCGGGCCACGACCAACTATGGCTACACCTTC.

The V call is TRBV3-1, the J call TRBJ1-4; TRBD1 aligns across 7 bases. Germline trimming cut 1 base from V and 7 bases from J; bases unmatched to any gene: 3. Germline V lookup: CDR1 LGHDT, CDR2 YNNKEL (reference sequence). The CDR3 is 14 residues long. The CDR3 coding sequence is TGTGCCAGCAGCCAAGCAGGGGGAAGTGAAAAACTGTTTTTT. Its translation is CASSQAGGSEKLFF.

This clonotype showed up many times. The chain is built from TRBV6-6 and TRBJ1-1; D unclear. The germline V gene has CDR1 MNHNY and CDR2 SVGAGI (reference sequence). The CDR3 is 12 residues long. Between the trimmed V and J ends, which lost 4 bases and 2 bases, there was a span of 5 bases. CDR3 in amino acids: CASSFENTEAFF. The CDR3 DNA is TGTGCCAGCAGTTTTGAAAACACTGAAGCTTTCTTT.

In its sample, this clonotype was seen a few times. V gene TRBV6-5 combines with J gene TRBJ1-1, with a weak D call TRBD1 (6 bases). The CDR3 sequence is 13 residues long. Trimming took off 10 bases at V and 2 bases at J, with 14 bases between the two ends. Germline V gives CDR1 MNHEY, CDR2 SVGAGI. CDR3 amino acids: CATLRGGNTEAFF. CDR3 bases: TGTGCCACCCTCCGGGGGGGCAACACTGAAGCTTTCTTT.

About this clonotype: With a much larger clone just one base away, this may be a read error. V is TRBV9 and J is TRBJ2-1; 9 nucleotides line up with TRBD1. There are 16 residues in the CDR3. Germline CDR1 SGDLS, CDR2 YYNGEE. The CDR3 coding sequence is TGTGCCAGCAGCCCCTTCGGGGACAGGGAAAGGAATGAGCAGTCCTTC. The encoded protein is CASSPFGDRERNEQSF.

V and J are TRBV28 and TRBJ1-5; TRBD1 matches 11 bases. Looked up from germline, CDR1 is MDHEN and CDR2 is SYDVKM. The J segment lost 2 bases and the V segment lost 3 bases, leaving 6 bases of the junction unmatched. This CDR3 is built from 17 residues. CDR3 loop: CASSFPGQGAGNQPQHF. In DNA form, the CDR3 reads TGTGCCAGCAGTTTTCCCGGACAGGGGGCTGGCAATCAGCCCCAGCATTTT.

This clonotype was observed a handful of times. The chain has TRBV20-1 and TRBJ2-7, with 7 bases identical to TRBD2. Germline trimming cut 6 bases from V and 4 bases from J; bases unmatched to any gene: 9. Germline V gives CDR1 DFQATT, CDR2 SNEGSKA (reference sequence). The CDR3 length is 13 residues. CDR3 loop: CSAPKRGLYEQYF. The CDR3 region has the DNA TGCAGTGCCCCAAAGCGGGGATTATACGAGCAGTACTTC.

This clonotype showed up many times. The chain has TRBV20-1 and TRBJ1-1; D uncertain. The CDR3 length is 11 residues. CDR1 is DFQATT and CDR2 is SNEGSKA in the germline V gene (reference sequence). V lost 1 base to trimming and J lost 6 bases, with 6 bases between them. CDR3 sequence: CSARGLSEAFF. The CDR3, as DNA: TGCAGTGCTAGAGGTTTGTCTGAAGCTTTCTTT.

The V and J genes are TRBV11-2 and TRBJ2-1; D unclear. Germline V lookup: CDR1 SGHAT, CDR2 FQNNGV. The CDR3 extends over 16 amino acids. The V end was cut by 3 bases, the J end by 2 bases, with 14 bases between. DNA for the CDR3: TGTGCCAGCAGCTTTCTTAACGGGTTGGCCTACAATGAGCAGTTCTTC. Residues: CASSFLNGLAYNEQFF. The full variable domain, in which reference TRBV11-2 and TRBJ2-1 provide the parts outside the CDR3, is EAGVAQSPRYKIIEKRQSVAFWCNPISGHATLYWYQQILGQGPKLLIQFQNNGVVDDSQLPKDRFSAERLKGVDSTLKIQPAKLEDSAVYLCASSFLNGLAYNEQFFGPGTRLTVL.

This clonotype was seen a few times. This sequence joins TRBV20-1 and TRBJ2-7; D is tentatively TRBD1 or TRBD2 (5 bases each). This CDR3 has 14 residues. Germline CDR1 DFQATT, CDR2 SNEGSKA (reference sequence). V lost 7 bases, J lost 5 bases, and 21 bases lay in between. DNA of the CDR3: TGCAGTGTGACGAGGGACCAGTCCGTCCACGAGCAGTACTTC. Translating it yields CSVTRDQSVHEQYF.

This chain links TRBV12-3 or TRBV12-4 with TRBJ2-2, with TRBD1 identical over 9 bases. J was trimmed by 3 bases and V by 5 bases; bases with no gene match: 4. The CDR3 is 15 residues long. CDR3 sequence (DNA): TGTGCCAGCAGTCCCTACAGGGGGCACACCGGGGAGCTGTTTTTT. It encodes CASSPYRGHTGELFF.

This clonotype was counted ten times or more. CDR3 loop: CASSPQGGQENTEAFF. The CDR3 DNA reads as TGTGCCAGCTCACCACAAGGGGGGCAGGAGAACACTGAAGCTTTCTTT. The chain carries TRBV18 and TRBJ1-1; weak D call: TRBD1 (6 bases). Germline V gene lookup returns CDR1 KGHSH and CDR2 LQKENI. Trimming cost V 1 base and J 1 base, with 13 bases left between them. The CDR3 is 16 residues long. The whole variable domain, filled in from reference TRBV18 and TRBJ1-1, reads NAGVMQNPRHLVRRRGQEARLRCSPMKGHSHVYWYRQLPEEGLKFMVYLQKENIIDESGMPKERFSAEFPKEGPSILRIQQVVRGDSAAYFCASSPQGGQENTEAFFGQGTRLTVV.

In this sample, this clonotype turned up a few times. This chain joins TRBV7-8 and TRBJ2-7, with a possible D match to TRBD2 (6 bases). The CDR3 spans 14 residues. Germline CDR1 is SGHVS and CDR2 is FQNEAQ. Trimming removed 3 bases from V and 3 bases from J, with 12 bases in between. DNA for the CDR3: TGTGCCAGCAGCTTGCGGGACGTAAACTACGAGCAGTACTTC. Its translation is CASSLRDVNYEQYF.

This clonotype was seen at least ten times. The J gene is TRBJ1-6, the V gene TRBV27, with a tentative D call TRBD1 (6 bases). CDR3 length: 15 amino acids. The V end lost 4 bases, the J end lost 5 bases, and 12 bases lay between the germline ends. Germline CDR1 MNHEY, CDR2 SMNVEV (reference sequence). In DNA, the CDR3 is TGTGCCAGCAGTTACGGGACATCTAATAATTCACCCCTCCACTTT. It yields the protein CASSYGTSNNSPLHF.

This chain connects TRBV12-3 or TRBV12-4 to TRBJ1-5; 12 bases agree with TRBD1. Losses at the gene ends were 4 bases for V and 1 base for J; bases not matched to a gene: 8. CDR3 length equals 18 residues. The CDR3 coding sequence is TGTGCCAGCAGTTCCCCCGGGACAGGGGGCTTGAGCAATCAGCCCCAGCATTTT. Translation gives CASSSPGTGGLSNQPQHF.

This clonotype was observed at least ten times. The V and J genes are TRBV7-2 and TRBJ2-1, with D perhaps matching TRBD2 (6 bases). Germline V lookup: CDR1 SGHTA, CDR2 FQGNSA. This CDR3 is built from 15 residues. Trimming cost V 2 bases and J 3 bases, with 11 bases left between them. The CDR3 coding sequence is TGTGCCAGCAGCTTAACTAGCAGCTACTACAATGAGCAGTTCTTC. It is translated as CASSLTSSYYNEQFF.

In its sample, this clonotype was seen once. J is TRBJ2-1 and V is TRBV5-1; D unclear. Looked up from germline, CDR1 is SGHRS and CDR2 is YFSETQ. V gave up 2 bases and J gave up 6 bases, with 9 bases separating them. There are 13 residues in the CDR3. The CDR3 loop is CASSFGRTNEQFF. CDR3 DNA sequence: TGCGCCAGCAGCTTTGGCCGTACCAATGAGCAGTTCTTC. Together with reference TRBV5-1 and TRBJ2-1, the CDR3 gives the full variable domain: KAGVTQTPRYLIKTRGQQVTLSCSPISGHRSVSWYQQTPGQGLQFLFEYFSETQRNKGNFPGRFSGRQFSNSRSEMNVSTLELGDSALYLCASSFGRTNEQFFGPGTRLTVL.